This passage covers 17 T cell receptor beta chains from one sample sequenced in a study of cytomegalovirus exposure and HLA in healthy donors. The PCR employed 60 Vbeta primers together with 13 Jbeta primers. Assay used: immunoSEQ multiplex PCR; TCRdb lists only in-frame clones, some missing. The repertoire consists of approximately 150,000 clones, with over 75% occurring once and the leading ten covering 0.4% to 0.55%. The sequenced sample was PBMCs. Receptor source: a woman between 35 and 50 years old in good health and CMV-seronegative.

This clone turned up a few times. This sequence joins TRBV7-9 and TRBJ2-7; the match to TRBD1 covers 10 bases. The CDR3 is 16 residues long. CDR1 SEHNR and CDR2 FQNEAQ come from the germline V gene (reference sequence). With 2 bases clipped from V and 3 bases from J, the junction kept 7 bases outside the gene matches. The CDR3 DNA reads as TGTGCCAGCAGCTTACACCGGGACAGGGGATTCTACGAGCAGTACTTC. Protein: CASSLHRDRGFYEQYF.

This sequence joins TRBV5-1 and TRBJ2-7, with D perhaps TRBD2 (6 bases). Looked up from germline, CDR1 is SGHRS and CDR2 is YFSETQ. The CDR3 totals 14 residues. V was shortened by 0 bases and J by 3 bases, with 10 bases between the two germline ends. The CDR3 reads CASSLAWGDYEQYF. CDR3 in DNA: TGCGCCAGCAGCTTGGCCTGGGGGGACTACGAGCAGTACTTC.

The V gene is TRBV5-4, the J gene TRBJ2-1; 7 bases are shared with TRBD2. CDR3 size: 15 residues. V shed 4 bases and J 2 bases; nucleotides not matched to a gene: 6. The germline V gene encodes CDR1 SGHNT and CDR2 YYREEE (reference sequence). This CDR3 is CASSETSVTYNEQFF. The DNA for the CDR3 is TGTGCCAGCAGCGAAACTAGCGTTACCTACAATGAGCAGTTCTTC.

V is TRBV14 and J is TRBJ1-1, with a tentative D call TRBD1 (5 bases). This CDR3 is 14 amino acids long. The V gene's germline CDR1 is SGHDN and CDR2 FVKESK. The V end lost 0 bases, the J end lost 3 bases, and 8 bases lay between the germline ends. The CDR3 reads CASSQDLQDTEAFF. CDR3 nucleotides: TGTGCCAGCAGCCAAGATTTACAGGACACTGAAGCTTTCTTT. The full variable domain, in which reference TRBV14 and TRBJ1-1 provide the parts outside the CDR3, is EAGVTQFPSHSVIEKGQTVTLRCDPISGHDNLYWYRRVMGKEIKFLLHFVKESKQDESGMPNNRFLAERTGGTYSTLKVQPAELEDSGVYFCASSQDLQDTEAFFGQGTRLTVV.

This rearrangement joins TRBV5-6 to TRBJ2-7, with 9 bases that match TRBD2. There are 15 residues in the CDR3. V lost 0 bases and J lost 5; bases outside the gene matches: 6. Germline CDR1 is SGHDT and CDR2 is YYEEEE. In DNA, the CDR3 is TGTGCCAGCAGCTTGGGGAGACTAGCGGAAAACGAGCAGTACTTC. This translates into CASSLGRLAENEQYF.

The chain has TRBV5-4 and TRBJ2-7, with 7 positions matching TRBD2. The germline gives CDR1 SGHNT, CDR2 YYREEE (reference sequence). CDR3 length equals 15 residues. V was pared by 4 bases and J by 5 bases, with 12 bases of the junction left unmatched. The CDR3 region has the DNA TGTGCCAGCAGCCTCGTCGGGAGGACTCACAACGAGCAGTACTTC. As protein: CASSLVGRTHNEQYF.

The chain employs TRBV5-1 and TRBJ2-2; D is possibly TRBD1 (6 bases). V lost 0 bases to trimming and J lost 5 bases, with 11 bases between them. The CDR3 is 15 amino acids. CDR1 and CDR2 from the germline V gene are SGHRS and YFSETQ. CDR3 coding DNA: TGCGCCAGCAGCTTGGACAGGGTAGGGACCGGGGAGCTGTTTTTT. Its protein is CASSLDRVGTGELFF.

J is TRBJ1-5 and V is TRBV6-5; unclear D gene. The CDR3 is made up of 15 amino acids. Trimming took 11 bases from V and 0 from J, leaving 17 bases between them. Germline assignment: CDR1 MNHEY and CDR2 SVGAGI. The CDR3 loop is CAAREGGYSNQPQHF. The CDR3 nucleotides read TGTGCCGCACGGGAGGGCGGGTATAGCAATCAGCCCCAGCATTTT.

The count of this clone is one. DNA for the CDR3: TGCAGTGTGAGGAGGAGGGATGAGCAGTTCTTC. Its translation: CSVRRRDEQFF. V and J are TRBV20-1 and TRBJ2-1; maybe TRBD2 (6 bases). CDR3 length: 11 residues. Germline lookup yields CDR1 DFQATT and CDR2 SNEGSKA (reference sequence). The V gene lost 7 bases and the J gene lost 8 bases, with 12 bases spanning the gap.

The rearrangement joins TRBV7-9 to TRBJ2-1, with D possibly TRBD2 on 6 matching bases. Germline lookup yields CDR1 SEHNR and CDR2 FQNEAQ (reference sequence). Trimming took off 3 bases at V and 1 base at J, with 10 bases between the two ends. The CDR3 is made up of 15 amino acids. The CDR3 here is CASSFEAGSYNEQFF. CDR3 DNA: TGTGCCAGCAGCTTTGAGGCGGGATCCTACAATGAGCAGTTCTTC.

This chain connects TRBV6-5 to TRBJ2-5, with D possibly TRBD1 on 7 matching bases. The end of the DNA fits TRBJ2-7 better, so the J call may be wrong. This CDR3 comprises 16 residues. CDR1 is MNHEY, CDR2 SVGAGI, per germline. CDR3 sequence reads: CASSSARTGLLYEQYF. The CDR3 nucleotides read TGTGCCAGCAGTTCCGCCCGGACAGGACTACTCTACGAGCAGTACTTC.

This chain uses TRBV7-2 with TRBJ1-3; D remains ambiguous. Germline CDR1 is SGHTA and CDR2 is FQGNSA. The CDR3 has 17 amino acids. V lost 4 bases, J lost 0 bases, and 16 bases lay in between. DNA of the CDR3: TGTGCCAGCAGCTCCAGATATAGGACTGGCTCTGGAAACACCATATATTTT. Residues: CASSSRYRTGSGNTIYF.

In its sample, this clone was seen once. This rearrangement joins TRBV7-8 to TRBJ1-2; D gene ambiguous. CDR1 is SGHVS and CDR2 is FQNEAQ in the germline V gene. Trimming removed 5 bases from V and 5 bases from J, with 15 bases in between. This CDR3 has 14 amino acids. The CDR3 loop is CASSLKVWSYGYTF. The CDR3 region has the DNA TGTGCCAGCAGCCTCAAGGTCTGGAGTTATGGCTACACCTTC. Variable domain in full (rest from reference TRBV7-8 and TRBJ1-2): GAGVSQSPRYKVAKRGQDVALRCDPISGHVSLFWYQQALGQGPEFLTYFQNEAQLDKSGLPSDRFFAERPEGSVSTLKIQRTQQEDSAVYLCASSLKVWSYGYTFGSGTRLTVV.

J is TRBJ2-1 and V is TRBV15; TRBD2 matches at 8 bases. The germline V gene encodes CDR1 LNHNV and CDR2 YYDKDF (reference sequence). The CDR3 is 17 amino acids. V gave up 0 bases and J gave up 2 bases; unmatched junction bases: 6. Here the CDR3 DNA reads TGTGCCACCAGCAGAGATCCAGTAGCGGGAACCTACAATGAGCAGTTCTTC. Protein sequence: CATSRDPVAGTYNEQFF.

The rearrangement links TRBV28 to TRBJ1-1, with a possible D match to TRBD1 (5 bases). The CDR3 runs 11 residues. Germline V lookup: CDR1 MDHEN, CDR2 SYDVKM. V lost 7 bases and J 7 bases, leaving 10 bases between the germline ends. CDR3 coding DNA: TGTGCCAGCACAGGGTTTGGTGAAGCTTTCTTT. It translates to CASTGFGEAFF.

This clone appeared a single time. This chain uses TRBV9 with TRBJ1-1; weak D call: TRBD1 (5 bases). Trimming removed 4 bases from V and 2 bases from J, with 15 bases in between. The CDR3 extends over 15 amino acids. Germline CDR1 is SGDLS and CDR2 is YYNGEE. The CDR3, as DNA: TGTGCCAGCAGCTCGGGAGGGGCACCCAACACTGAAGCTTTCTTT. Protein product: CASSSGGAPNTEAFF. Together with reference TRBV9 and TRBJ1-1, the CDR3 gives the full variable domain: DSGVTQTPKHLITATGQRVTLRCSPRSGDLSVYWYQQSLDQGLQFLIQYYNGEERAKGNILERFSAQQFPDLHSELNLSSLELGDSALYFCASSSGGAPNTEAFFGQGTRLTVV.

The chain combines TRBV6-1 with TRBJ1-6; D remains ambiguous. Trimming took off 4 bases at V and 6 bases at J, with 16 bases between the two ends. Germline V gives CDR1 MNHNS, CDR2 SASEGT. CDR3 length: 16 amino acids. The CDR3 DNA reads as TGTGCCAGCAGTGTCCTAGCCGGGTCGGGTAATTCACCCCTCCACTTT. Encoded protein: CASSVLAGSGNSPLHF.